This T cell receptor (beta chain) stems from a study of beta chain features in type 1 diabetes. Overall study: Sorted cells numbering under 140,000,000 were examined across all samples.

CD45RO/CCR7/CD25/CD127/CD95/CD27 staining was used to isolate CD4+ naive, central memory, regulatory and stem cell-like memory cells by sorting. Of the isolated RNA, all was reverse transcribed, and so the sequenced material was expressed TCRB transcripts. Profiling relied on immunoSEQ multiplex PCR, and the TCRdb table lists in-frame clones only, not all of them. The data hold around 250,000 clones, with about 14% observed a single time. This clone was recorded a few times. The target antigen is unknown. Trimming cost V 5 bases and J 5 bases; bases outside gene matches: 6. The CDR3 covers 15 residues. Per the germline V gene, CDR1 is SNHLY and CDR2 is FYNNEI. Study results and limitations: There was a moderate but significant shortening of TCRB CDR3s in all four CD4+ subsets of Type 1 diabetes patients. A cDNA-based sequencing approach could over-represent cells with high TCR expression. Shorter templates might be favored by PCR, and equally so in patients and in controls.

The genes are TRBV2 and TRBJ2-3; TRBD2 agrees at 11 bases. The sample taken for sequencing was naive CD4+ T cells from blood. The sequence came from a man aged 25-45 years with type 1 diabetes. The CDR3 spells CASSTLAGGRDTQYF. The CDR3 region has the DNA TGTGCCAGCAGTACCCTAGCGGGGGGACGAGATACGCAGTATTTT.